Listed below are T cell receptor beta chains from one sample, sequenced in a study of T cell repertoires in cytomegalovirus infection. Each CDR3 protein is one row after TCRdb ran MiXCR on the reads. The sample records hundreds of thousands of distinct CDR3 sequences, around 9.6% being singletons. The sample was PBMCs. These receptors were obtained from a human donor in good health (CMV status not recorded). Some clones in this sample may be carry-over from other donors' samples. Each CDR3 is given with its conserved first and last residue. D genes are given only for firm matches. Size values are once, few and many counts, or a class for expanded clones, and some rows have none.

NA | TRBJ1-1 | NA | TRBV5-4 | CASSLYPSREEAFF | TGTGCCAGCAGCTTGTACCCCTCTAGAGAAGAAGCTTTCTTT
NA | TRBJ1-5 | TRBD1 | TRBV29-1 | CSVGTGNSNQPQHF | TGCAGCGTGGGGACAGGGAATAGCAATCAGCCCCAGCATTTT
many | TRBJ2-3 | NA | TRBV11-2 | CASSLDPGGEPNF | TGTGCCAGCAGCTTAGATCCAGGCGGGGAACCTAATTTT
many | TRBJ1-2 | NA | TRBV5-4 | CASSLAGPSYGYTF | TGTGCCAGCAGCTTGGCGGGGCCAAGTTATGGCTACACCTTC
many | TRBJ1-1 | NA | TRBV6-2/TRBV6-3 | CASSSGVLAEAFF | TGTGCCAGCAGTTCCGGGGTGTTAGCTGAAGCTTTCTTT
many | TRBJ1-5 | NA | TRBV20-1 | CSAQTSDYSNQPQHF | TGCAGTGCCCAGACGAGCGATTATAGCAATCAGCCCCAGCATTTT
few | TRBJ1-2 | NA | TRBV12-3/TRBV12-4 | CATYYGGYTF | TGTGCCACTTACTATGGTGGCTACACCTTC
NA | TRBJ1-2 | TRBD1 | TRBV20-1 | CSARGMDREHGYTF | TGCAGTGCTAGAGGCATGGACAGGGAACATGGCTACACCTTC
many | TRBJ2-2 | NA | TRBV29-1 | CSVVAGATGELFF | TGCAGCGTTGTGGCAGGGGCCACCGGGGAGCTGTTTTTT
few | TRBJ1-5 | NA | TRBV19 | CASSIEETQPQHF | TGTGCCAGTAGTATAGAAGAGACCCAGCCCCAGCATTTT
many | TRBJ1-6 | NA | TRBV6-1 | CASSGRVGHNSPLHF | TGTGCCAGCAGTGGCCGGGTTGGTCATAATTCACCCCTCCACTTT
many | TRBJ2-3 | TRBD1 | TRBV7-2 | CASSLDRGTDTQYF | TGTGCCAGCAGCTTAGACAGGGGTACAGATACGCAGTATTTT
many | TRBJ2-3 | NA | TRBV7-8 | CASSLMGTDTQYF | TGTGCCAGCAGCTTAATGGGCACAGATACGCAGTATTTT
many | TRBJ1-2 | TRBD1 | TRBV6-2/TRBV6-3 | CASTPTGTFDGYTF | TGTGCCAGCACCCCGACAGGGACTTTTGATGGCTACACCTTC
many | TRBJ2-1 | TRBD1 | TRBV19 | CASSIRFGQGYEQFF | TGTGCCAGTAGTATAAGATTTGGACAGGGGTATGAGCAGTTCTTC
many | TRBJ2-1 | NA | TRBV7-6 | CASTTTSLNEQFF | TGTGCCAGCACCACGACATCGTTGAATGAGCAGTTCTTC
many | TRBJ2-1 | TRBD2 | TRBV19 | CASSSDGGSILRYEQFF | TGTGCCAGTAGTTCGGACGGCGGGAGCATCCTTCGTTATGAGCAGTTCTTC
many | TRBJ2-7 | NA | TRBV20-1 | CSARVPTGTYEQYF | TGCAGTGCTAGAGTTCCGACGGGGACCTACGAGCAGTACTTC
many | TRBJ2-1 | TRBD2 | TRBV27 | CASSSLAGHLSYNEQFF | TGTGCCAGCAGTTCTCTAGCGGGGCACCTCTCCTACAATGAGCAGTTCTTC
many | TRBJ1-4 | TRBD1 | TRBV6-2/TRBV6-3 | CASSLPQGTNEKLFF | TGTGCCAGCAGCTTACCACAGGGGACTAATGAAAAACTGTTTTTT
many | TRBJ2-5 | NA | TRBV5-4 | CASSLRDEETQYF | TGTGCCAGCAGCCTGCGGGACGAAGAGACCCAGTACTTC
few | TRBJ1-5 | NA | TRBV19 | CASSRGLGNQPQHF | TGTGCCAGTAGTAGGGGACTTGGCAATCAGCCCCAGCATTTT
many | TRBJ2-1 | TRBD2 | TRBV5-1 | CASSLGQGGPNEQFF | TGCGCCAGCAGCTTGGGTCAGGGAGGGCCTAATGAGCAGTTCTTC
many | TRBJ2-2 | NA | TRBV7-3 | CASSLNRDKAGELFF | TGTGCCAGCAGCCTAAACCGGGACAAAGCCGGGGAGCTGTTTTTT
many | TRBJ2-7 | TRBD1 | TRBV6-5 | CASSYSSGGDYEQYF | TGTGCCAGCAGTTACTCGTCAGGGGGAGACTACGAGCAGTACTTC
NA | TRBJ2-4 | NA | TRBV15 | CATSRDVIQYF | TGTGCCACCAGCCGAGACGTCATTCAGTACTTC
many | TRBJ2-1 | NA | TRBV4-1 | CASSHGRHLSYNEQFF | TGCGCCAGCAGCCATGGCCGCCACCTATCCTACAATGAGCAGTTCTTC
many | TRBJ2-3 | TRBD2 | TRBV20-1 | CSASGGGAGDTQYF | TGCAGTGCTAGCGGGGGGGGCGCGGGAGATACGCAGTATTTT